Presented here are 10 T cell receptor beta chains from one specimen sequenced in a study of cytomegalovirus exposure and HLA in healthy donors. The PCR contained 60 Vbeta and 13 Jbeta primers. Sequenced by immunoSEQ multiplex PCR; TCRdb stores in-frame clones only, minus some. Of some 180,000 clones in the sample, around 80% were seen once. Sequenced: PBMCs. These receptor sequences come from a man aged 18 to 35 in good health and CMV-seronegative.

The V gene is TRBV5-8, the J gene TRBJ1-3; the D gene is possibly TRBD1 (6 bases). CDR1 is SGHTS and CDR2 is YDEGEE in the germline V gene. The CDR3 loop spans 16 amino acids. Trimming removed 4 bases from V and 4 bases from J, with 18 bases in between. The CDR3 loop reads CASSLGADLMGNTIYF. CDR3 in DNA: TGTGCCAGCAGCCTGGGGGCGGACTTAATGGGAAACACCATATATTTT.

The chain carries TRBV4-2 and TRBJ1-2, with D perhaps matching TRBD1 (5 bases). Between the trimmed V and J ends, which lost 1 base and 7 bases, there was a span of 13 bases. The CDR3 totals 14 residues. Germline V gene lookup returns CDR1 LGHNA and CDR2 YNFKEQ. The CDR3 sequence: CASSQGGREAGYTF. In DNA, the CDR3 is TGTGCCAGCAGCCAAGGCGGCAGGGAAGCTGGCTACACCTTC.

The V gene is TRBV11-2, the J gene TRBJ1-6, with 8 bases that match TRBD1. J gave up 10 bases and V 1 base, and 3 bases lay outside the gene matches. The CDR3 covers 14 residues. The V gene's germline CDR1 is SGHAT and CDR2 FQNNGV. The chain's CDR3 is CASSLGTGISPLHF. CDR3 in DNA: TGTGCCAGCAGCTTAGGGACAGGGATATCACCCCTCCACTTT.

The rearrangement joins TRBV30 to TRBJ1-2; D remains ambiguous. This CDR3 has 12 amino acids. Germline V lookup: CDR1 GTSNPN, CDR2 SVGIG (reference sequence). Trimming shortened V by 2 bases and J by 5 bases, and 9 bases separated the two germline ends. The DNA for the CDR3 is TGTGCCTGGAGTCTCGTTTTATATGGCTACACCTTC. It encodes CAWSLVLYGYTF.

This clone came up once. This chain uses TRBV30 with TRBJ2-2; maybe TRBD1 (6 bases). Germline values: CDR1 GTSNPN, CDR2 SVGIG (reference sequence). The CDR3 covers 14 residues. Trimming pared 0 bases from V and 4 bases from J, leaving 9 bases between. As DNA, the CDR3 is TGTGCCTGGAGTGTAGGGGGATTCACCGGGGAGCTGTTTTTT. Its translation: CAWSVGGFTGELFF.

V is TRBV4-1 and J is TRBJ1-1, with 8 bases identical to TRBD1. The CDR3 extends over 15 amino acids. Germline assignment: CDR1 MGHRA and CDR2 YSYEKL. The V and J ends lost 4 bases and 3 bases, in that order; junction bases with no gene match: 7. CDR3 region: CASSPRQGRDTEAFF. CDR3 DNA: TGCGCCAGCAGCCCAAGACAGGGGCGGGACACTGAAGCTTTCTTT.

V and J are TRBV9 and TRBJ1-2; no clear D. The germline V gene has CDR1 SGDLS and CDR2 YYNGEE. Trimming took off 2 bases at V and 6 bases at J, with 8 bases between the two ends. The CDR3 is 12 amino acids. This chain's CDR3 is CASSVPSDGYTF. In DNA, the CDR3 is TGTGCCAGCAGCGTGCCGTCGGATGGCTACACCTTC.

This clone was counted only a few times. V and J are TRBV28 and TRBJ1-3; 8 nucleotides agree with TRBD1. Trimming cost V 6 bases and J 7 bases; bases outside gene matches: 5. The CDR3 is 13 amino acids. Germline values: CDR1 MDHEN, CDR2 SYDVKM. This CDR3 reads CASSQTGVNTIYF. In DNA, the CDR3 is TGTGCCAGCAGCCAGACAGGGGTCAACACCATATATTTT.

CDR3 nucleotide sequence: TGTGCCAGCAGCCACCAATACGAGCAGTACTTC. Translating gives CASSHQYEQYF. J is TRBJ2-7 and V is TRBV4-2; D uncertain. The CDR3 extends over 11 amino acids. Trimming stripped 3 bases from V and 4 bases from J, with 4 bases between. Looked up from germline, CDR1 is LGHNA and CDR2 is YNFKEQ.

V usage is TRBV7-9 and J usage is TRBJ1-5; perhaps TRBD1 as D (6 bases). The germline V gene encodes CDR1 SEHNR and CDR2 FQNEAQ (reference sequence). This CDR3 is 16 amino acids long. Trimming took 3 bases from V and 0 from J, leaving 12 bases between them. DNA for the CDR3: TGTGCCAGCAGCTTGGGGGGGGCGCTTAGCAATCAGCCCCAGCATTTT. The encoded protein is CASSLGGALSNQPQHF.